A single sample is the source of the 17 T cell receptor beta chains below, sequenced in a study of human T cells and chemical hapten exposure. From the RACE reads, TCRdb called clonotypes with MiXCR, one entry per CDR3 protein. The data show more than 150,000 distinct CDR3 sequences, around 30% seen once. Time point defined: pre-sensitization, week 0. The treatment was: therapeutic diphenylcyclopropenone sensitization with weekly scalp DPC. Material: whole blood, obtained in connection with sensitization to the hapten diphenylcyclopropenone (DPC). The receptors were gathered from a woman in her twenties or thirties with alopecia areata. Some clones in this sample may be carry-over from other donors' samples.

This clonotype was counted a few times. The chain uses TRBV18 and TRBJ2-5, with D unresolved. Trimming left V 6 bases short and J 9 bases short, with 26 bases between. CDR1 and CDR2 (germline): KGHSH, LQKENI. This CDR3 spans 16 amino acids. CDR3 region: CASSPPRVTTGRAQYF. CDR3 nucleotides: TGTGCCAGCTCGCCCCCACGGGTCACAACCGGAAGGGCCCAGTACTTC.

This clonotype was detected only a few times. The rearrangement links TRBV5-1 to TRBJ2-5; D may be TRBD1 or TRBD2 (5 bases each). Germline V gene sequence: CDR1 SGHRS, CDR2 YFSETQ. The CDR3 runs to 13 residues. V lost 2 bases and J lost 4, with 9 bases in between. CDR3 in amino acids: CASSFGTGETQYF. The CDR3 coding sequence is TGCGCCAGCAGCTTCGGGACGGGAGAGACCCAGTACTTC.

The V gene is TRBV27, the J gene TRBJ1-1, with 7 bases fitting TRBD1. J lost 5 bases, V lost 6 bases, and 12 bases had no gene match. The length of the CDR3 is 15 residues. Germline V gives CDR1 MNHEY, CDR2 SMNVEV (reference sequence). CDR3 loop: CASSQQRQGGTEAFF. CDR3 DNA: TGTGCCAGCAGCCAACAACGACAGGGAGGGACTGAAGCTTTCTTT.

The J gene is TRBJ2-1, the V gene TRBV5-6; D is possibly TRBD2 (5 bases). The ends were cut back, 3 bases at V and 9 bases at J, with 10 bases in the middle. The CDR3 totals 12 residues. The germline CDR1 and CDR2 sequences are SGHDT and YYEEEE. The CDR3: CASSYGRGEQFF. The DNA of the CDR3 is TGTGCCAGCAGCTATGGACGGGGTGAGCAGTTCTTC.

This clonotype was recorded once. The chain combines TRBV5-1 with TRBJ2-6; D uncertain. CDR1 and CDR2 from the germline V gene are SGHRS and YFSETQ. The CDR3 length is 16 residues. V was shortened by 4 bases and J by 2 bases, with 13 bases between the two germline ends. CDR3 in DNA: TGCGCCAGCAGCCCCCCCCGAGGCACTGGGGCCAACGTCCTGACTTTC. Its protein product is CASSPPRGTGANVLTF.

The chain is built from TRBV20-1 and TRBJ2-2; no reliable D call. The germline V and J ends were trimmed by 2 bases and 1 base, with 8 bases remaining between them. Germline V gene sequence: CDR1 DFQATT, CDR2 SNEGSKA (reference sequence). There are 14 residues in the CDR3. CDR3 nucleotide sequence: TGCAGTGCTAGAAATTACAGGAACACCGGGGAGCTGTTTTTT. It encodes CSARNYRNTGELFF.

The table lists this clonotype with a few counts. The rearrangement links TRBV28 to TRBJ1-4; no reliable D call. CDR3 length: 15 amino acids. V lost 6 bases, J lost 0 bases, and 11 bases lay in between. Germline values: CDR1 MDHEN, CDR2 SYDVKM. The CDR3: CASRTTRATNEKLFF. The CDR3 DNA is TGTGCCAGCAGGACAACAAGAGCAACTAATGAAAAACTGTTTTTT.

The V and J genes are TRBV4-3 and TRBJ1-1; D remains ambiguous. Trimming removed 0 bases from V and 0 bases from J, with 11 bases in between. The germline V gene has CDR1 LGHNA and CDR2 YSLEER. CDR3 size: 16 residues. In nucleotides, the CDR3 is TGCGCCAGCAGCCAAGATGTCGGAAAAATGAACACTGAAGCTTTCTTT. It codes for CASSQDVGKMNTEAFF.

The V call is TRBV20-1, the J call TRBJ1-5, with TRBD1 identical over 11 bases. Germline V CDR1 and CDR2: DFQATT, SNEGSKA (reference sequence). With 5 bases clipped from V and 6 bases from J, the junction kept 3 bases outside the gene matches. The CDR3 runs 13 residues. CDR3 DNA: TGCAGTGCTTGGACAGGGGGCCGTCAGCCCCAGCATTTT. Translation: CSAWTGGRQPQHF.

V is TRBV11-1 and J is TRBJ1-1; no clear D gene. There are 12 residues in the CDR3. V lost 1 base to trimming and J lost 10 bases, with 10 bases between them. The germline V gene has CDR1 SGHAT and CDR2 FQDESV (reference sequence). The CDR3 DNA reads as TGTGCCAGCAGCTTAGTAGGACCTCGAGCTTTCTTT. This translates into CASSLVGPRAFF.

This clonotype was recorded once. Just one base apart from a much larger clone, this may be a read error. The chain has TRBV11-2 and TRBJ2-7, with 9 bases aligning to TRBD1. CDR3 size: 15 residues. Looked up from germline, CDR1 is SGHAT and CDR2 is FQNNGV. The CDR3 loop reads CTSSSYRGQKAEQYF. DNA of the CDR3: TGTACCAGCAGCTCTTACAGGGGGCAAAAAGCCGAGCAGTACTTC.

This clonotype turned up a few times. This sequence joins TRBV24-1 and TRBJ1-1; D gene uncertain. Germline assignment: CDR1 KGHDR and CDR2 SFDVKD. The V gene lost 3 bases and the J gene lost 6 bases, with 10 bases spanning the gap. This CDR3 is built from 13 residues. The CDR3 is CATSDPQSAEAFF. The CDR3 DNA reads as TGTGCCACCAGTGATCCGCAAAGCGCTGAAGCTTTCTTT.

The chain recombines TRBV28 with TRBJ1-2; D is perhaps TRBD1 (5 bases). Germline CDR1 and CDR2: MDHEN and SYDVKM. Trimming removed 5 bases from V and 0 bases from J, with 19 bases in between. This CDR3 contains 17 residues. CDR3 coding DNA: TGTGCCAGCAGTCCACCGGAAGCCGGGACCACTAACTATGGCTACACCTTC. This encodes CASSPPEAGTTNYGYTF.

In this sample, this clonotype turned up a few times. DNA of the CDR3: TGTGCCAGCAGCTTGGAGAGGAAGCAGCCCCAGCATTTT. This encodes CASSLERKQPQHF. This chain joins TRBV5-8 and TRBJ1-5; D gene unclear. CDR1 is SGHTS, CDR2 YDEGEE, per germline. V was cut by 0 bases and J by 7 bases, with 8 bases left in between. The CDR3 has 13 residues.

This clonotype was counted a few times. This chain links TRBV7-2 with TRBJ2-2; possible D gene TRBD1, 6 bases. CDR1 and CDR2 from the germline V gene are SGHTA and FQGNSA. The V end lost 5 bases, the J end lost 0 bases, and 13 bases lay between the germline ends. CDR3 length: 16 residues. For the CDR3, the DNA is TGTGCCAGCAGCCTTTCCGGGACATCGAACACCGGGGAGCTGTTTTTT. It yields the protein CASSLSGTSNTGELFF. Looking up the rest from reference TRBV7-2 and TRBJ2-2 gives the full variable domain: GAGVSQSPSNKVTEKGKDVELRCDPISGHTALYWYRQSLGQGLEFLIYFQGNSAPDKSGLPSDRFSAERTGGSVSTLTIQRTQQEDSAVYLCASSLSGTSNTGELFFGEGSRLTVL.

This chain uses TRBV7-9 with TRBJ1-4, with a weak D call TRBD1 (6 bases). This CDR3 is 16 amino acids long. Germline V gives CDR1 SEHNR, CDR2 FQNEAQ (reference sequence). V gave up 5 bases and J gave up 4 bases, with 17 bases separating them. The CDR3 coding sequence is TGTGCCAGCAGCAAAAGGACAGCCTCCTTTAATGAAAAACTGTTTTTT. This codes for CASSKRTASFNEKLFF.

The chain employs TRBV5-4 and TRBJ2-5; no firm D call. The V gene's germline CDR1 is SGHNT and CDR2 YYREEE (reference sequence). This CDR3 region has 15 residues. Trimming took off 1 base at V and 5 bases at J, with 15 bases between the two ends. The chain's CDR3 is CASSLSSVTRETQYF. The CDR3, as DNA: TGTGCCAGCAGCTTGTCATCCGTTACCCGGGAGACCCAGTACTTC.